The 2 T cell receptor beta chains in this list originate from one sample, sequenced in a study of chemoradiotherapy in HPV16-positive cancers. Profiled with immunoSEQ multiplex PCR; TCRdb holds only in-frame clones, not every one. The profile covers some 25,000 clones, with more than 90% appearing a single time and more than 20% taken by the ten largest. This sample comprised blood, obtained from a patient who underwent chemoradiotherapy. These receptors all stem from a human donor with HPV-associated anogenital cancer.

The chain is built from TRBV7-2 and TRBJ2-1; D is unresolved. The germline V and J ends were trimmed by 1 base and 5 bases, with 3 bases remaining between them. This CDR3 is built from 12 residues. Germline CDR1 reads SGHTA; CDR2 reads FQGNSA. CDR3 residues: CASSLGNNEQFF. The CDR3 nucleotides are TGTGCCAGCAGCTTAGGGAACAATGAGCAGTTCTTC.

This clone appeared a few times. The chain is built from TRBV13 and TRBJ2-3; weak D call: TRBD1 (6 bases). The germline V and J ends were trimmed by 4 bases and 1 base, with 18 bases remaining between them. Per germline, CDR1 PRHDT and CDR2 FYEKMQ (reference sequence). The CDR3 runs to 17 residues. The CDR3 region has the DNA TGTGCCAGCAGCTACCCACAGGGCGGATTTGGCACAGATACGCAGTATTTT. Translating gives CASSYPQGGFGTDTQYF.